What follows are 22 T cell receptor beta chains derived from one specimen sequenced in a study of shared clonotypes between healthy human individuals. Clones were read by immunoSEQ multiplex PCR, and TCRdb kept only the in-frame ones, dropping some. The data show 550,000 to 800,000 clones, about 90% seen once. The sequenced material came from memory CD8+ T cells from PBMCs. The sample's subset: CD45RO+ cells pooled with CCR7-negative TemRA cells. Receptor source: a young man in good health. Some clones in this sample may be carry-over from other donors' samples.

The J gene is TRBJ2-7, the V gene TRBV9, with 8 bases identical to TRBD2. The germline V gene encodes CDR1 SGDLS and CDR2 YYNGEE. The CDR3 runs to 14 residues. J was trimmed by 5 bases and V by 1 base; bases with no gene match: 5. The CDR3 nucleotides read TGTGCCAGCAGCGTAAGCGGGAGCAGCAACGAGCAGTACTTC. Translation: CASSVSGSSNEQYF.

The V call is TRBV7-9, the J call TRBJ2-5; D gene ambiguous. Germline V gives CDR1 SEHNR, CDR2 FQNEAQ (reference sequence). The CDR3 has 14 residues. Trimming removed 11 bases at V and 2 bases at J, with 18 bases between. Here the CDR3 DNA reads TGTGCCTCCACGGACGGAAATCAACAAGAGACCCAGTACTTC. This codes for CASTDGNQQETQYF.

The rearrangement links TRBV9 to TRBJ1-3, with a weak D call TRBD1 (5 bases). The CDR3 spans 16 residues. Per germline, CDR1 SGDLS and CDR2 YYNGEE. The V gene lost 3 bases and the J gene lost 2 bases, with 15 bases spanning the gap. As DNA, the CDR3 is TGTGCCAGCAGCGCCTCCAGGGAGACGACTGGAAACACCATATATTTT. This sequence encodes CASSASRETTGNTIYF.

This chain links TRBV29-1 with TRBJ2-6, with 8 bases identical to TRBD2. Per the germline V gene, CDR1 is SQVTM and CDR2 is ANQGSEA. V lost 5 bases and J lost 2; bases outside the gene matches: 2. The CDR3 has 14 amino acids. The CDR3 is CSVQAGAGANVLTF. In nucleotides, the CDR3 is TGCAGCGTTCAAGCGGGAGCTGGGGCCAACGTCCTGACTTTC.

CDR3 nucleotides: TGTGCCACCAGCAGAGATCTAAAGACTGAAGCTTTCTTT. This translates into CATSRDLKTEAFF. The rearrangement links TRBV15 to TRBJ1-1; no clear D. Trimming stripped 0 bases from V and 5 bases from J, with 7 bases between. The CDR3 spans 13 residues. Germline CDR1 LNHNV, CDR2 YYDKDF (reference sequence).

This chain connects TRBV7-8 to TRBJ2-5, with 15 bases lining up with TRBD2. Trimming took 4 bases from V and 0 from J; bases not matched to a gene: 3. This CDR3 spans 17 amino acids. The germline CDR1 and CDR2 sequences are SGHVS and FQNEAQ. CDR3 sequence (DNA): TGTGCCAGCAGCTCCGGACTAGCGGGAGGGGACCAAGAGACCCAGTACTTC. As protein: CASSSGLAGGDQETQYF.

This chain joins TRBV14 and TRBJ2-7; D not certain. V was shortened by 1 base and J by 5 bases, with 12 bases between the two germline ends. Germline lookup yields CDR1 SGHDN and CDR2 FVKESK. The CDR3 totals 14 residues. CDR3 bases: TGTGCCAGCAGCCAAGTTCCAGGTATCCACGAGCAGTACTTC. This codes for CASSQVPGIHEQYF.

Concerning this clone: This CDR3 is also generated by other DNA sequences in the sample. CDR3 nucleotide sequence: TGTGCCATCAGTGCCGGGACAGGACATGAAAAACTGTTTTTT. As protein: CAISAGTGHEKLFF. The rearrangement uses TRBV10-3 and TRBJ1-4; TRBD1 matches at 8 bases. The CDR3 consists of 14 residues. Germline CDR1 reads ENHRY; CDR2 reads SYGVKD. Trimming removed 4 bases from V and 6 bases from J; junction bases left unmatched: 4.

This chain joins TRBV13 and TRBJ2-1, with TRBD1 identical over 12 bases. There are 16 residues in the CDR3. Trimming removed 1 base from V and 8 bases from J; junction bases left unmatched: 6. Looked up from germline, CDR1 is PRHDT and CDR2 is FYEKMQ (reference sequence). The CDR3 here is CASSLAGQGANYEQFF. The CDR3 DNA sequence: TGTGCCAGCAGCTTAGCGGGACAGGGGGCAAACTATGAGCAGTTCTTC.

The chain uses TRBV28 and TRBJ2-7; no clear D. The CDR3 runs 15 residues. Germline V lookup: CDR1 MDHEN, CDR2 SYDVKM. Trimming cost V 2 bases and J 5 bases, with 16 bases left between them. The CDR3 loop reads CASSLRSLISNEQYF. The CDR3, as DNA: TGTGCCAGCAGTTTACGATCCCTAATTTCGAACGAGCAGTACTTC.

The chain links TRBV29-1 to TRBJ2-7; the match to TRBD1 covers 8 bases. The junction had 10 bases not matched to a gene; V was cut back by 6 bases and J by 3 bases. This CDR3 has 14 amino acids. Germline V lookup: CDR1 SQVTM, CDR2 ANQGSEA. CDR3 sequence (DNA): TGCAGCGTCGCATCCGGGACAGGCGGCTACGAGCAGTACTTC. It yields the protein CSVASGTGGYEQYF.

The rearrangement joins TRBV7-2 to TRBJ2-2; no clear D. Trimming removed 3 bases from V and 4 bases from J, with 9 bases in between. CDR3 length: 14 residues. Germline CDR1 and CDR2: SGHTA and FQGNSA. CDR3 in DNA: TGTGCCAGCAGCTTGATCCTCGGCACCGGGGAGCTGTTTTTT. As protein: CASSLILGTGELFF. Combining the CDR3 with reference TRBV7-2 and TRBJ2-2 gives the whole variable domain GAGVSQSPSNKVTEKGKDVELRCDPISGHTALYWYRQSLGQGLEFLIYFQGNSAPDKSGLPSDRFSAERTGGSVSTLTIQRTQQEDSAVYLCASSLILGTGELFFGEGSRLTVL.

This clone was picked up one time. V usage is TRBV5-1 and J usage is TRBJ2-7; D tentatively fits TRBD1 or TRBD2 (6 bases each). Trimming took 1 base from V and 3 from J, leaving 17 bases between them. This CDR3 is 16 amino acids long. CDR1 and CDR2 from the germline V gene are SGHRS and YFSETQ. Written as DNA, the CDR3 is TGCGCCAGCAGCTTGACCTCCTCCGGAGGGGGCTACGAGCAGTACTTC. Protein: CASSLTSSGGGYEQYF.

This chain uses TRBV4-3 with TRBJ2-7; the D gene is possibly TRBD1 (6 bases). The CDR3 sequence is 15 residues long. Between the trimmed V and J ends, which lost 1 base and 2 bases, there was a span of 12 bases. Germline V gene lookup returns CDR1 LGHNA and CDR2 YSLEER. CDR3: CASSQGGGTTYEQYF. In DNA form, the CDR3 reads TGCGCCAGCAGCCAAGGAGGGGGTACAACCTACGAGCAGTACTTC.

A word on this clone: A single base separates this from a much larger clone, so it may be a read error. This chain joins TRBV4-3 and TRBJ2-2, with 9 bases aligning to TRBD1. Germline values: CDR1 LGHNA, CDR2 YSLEER. This CDR3 contains 15 residues. The ends lost 1 base at V and 3 bases at J; junction bases unmatched: 0. The CDR3 sequence: CASSQGTGDTGELFF. The CDR3, as DNA: TGCGCCAGCAGCCAAGGGACAGGGGACACCGGGGAGCTGTTTTTT.

As to this clone: The sample holds other DNA sequences that translate to the same CDR3. CDR3 protein: CASSFQGFSNQPQHF. The CDR3 coding sequence is TGTGCCAGCAGCTTTCAGGGTTTCAGCAATCAGCCCCAGCATTTT. The chain carries TRBV5-8 and TRBJ1-5; D is possibly TRBD1 (5 bases). The CDR3 is 15 residues long. The V end was cut by 2 bases, the J end by 1 base, with 10 bases between. The germline CDR1 and CDR2 sequences are SGHTS and YDEGEE.

The chain is built from TRBV9 and TRBJ2-1, with D unclear. The V gene's germline CDR1 is SGDLS and CDR2 YYNGEE. This CDR3 has 13 residues. V lost 2 bases and J lost 8, with 11 bases in between. In nucleotides, the CDR3 is TGTGCCAGCAGCGTCCAGCTTGGGGATGAGCAGTTCTTC. Translated, it gives CASSVQLGDEQFF.

This sequence joins TRBV28 and TRBJ2-1, with 7 bases aligning to TRBD1. CDR3 length equals 17 residues. V was clipped by 2 bases and J by 10 bases; unmatched bases: 17. CDR1 and CDR2 (germline): MDHEN, SYDVKM. CDR3 DNA: TGTGCCAGCAGTTTACCCCTGACCGGAACAGGGGTCGACGAGCAGTTCTTC. This translates into CASSLPLTGTGVDEQFF.

The chain couples TRBV6-1 to TRBJ1-6; 10 bases line up with TRBD1. Germline trimming cut 4 bases from V and 13 bases from J; bases unmatched to any gene: 7. From germline, CDR1 is MNHNS and CDR2 SASEGT. This CDR3 is 14 amino acids long. For the CDR3, the DNA is TGTGCCAGCAGTGTCGGGACAGGGGTCGCCCCCCTCCACTTT. Translation: CASSVGTGVAPLHF.

This chain uses TRBV15 with TRBJ2-7, with TRBD2 matching over 8 bases. Unmatched junction bases numbered 16, after V lost 8 bases and J lost 7 bases. Germline CDR1 reads LNHNV; CDR2 reads YYDKDF (reference sequence). The CDR3 sequence is 15 residues long. CDR3 sequence reads: CATSPGAGGGVEQYF. CDR3 coding DNA: TGTGCCACCTCCCCAGGGGCGGGAGGTGGGGTAGAGCAGTACTTC.

V and J are TRBV5-8 and TRBJ2-7; TRBD2 agrees at 8 bases. V shed 3 bases and J 2 bases; nucleotides not matched to a gene: 4. From germline, CDR1 is SGHTS and CDR2 YDEGEE. CDR3 length equals 14 residues. Here the CDR3 reads CASSWTSRPYEQYF. The CDR3 nucleotides read TGTGCCAGCAGCTGGACTAGCAGACCCTACGAGCAGTACTTC.

CDR3 sequence (DNA): TGCAGCGTTCGACAGGGTGATTATTCACCCCTCCACTTT. Protein product: CSVRQGDYSPLHF. This chain connects TRBV29-1 to TRBJ1-6; 7 bases align to TRBD1. CDR3 size: 13 residues. Trimming at V came to 5 bases and at J to 8 bases, leaving 6 bases not matched to a gene. Germline V gene data show CDR1 as SQVTM and CDR2 as ANQGSEA.